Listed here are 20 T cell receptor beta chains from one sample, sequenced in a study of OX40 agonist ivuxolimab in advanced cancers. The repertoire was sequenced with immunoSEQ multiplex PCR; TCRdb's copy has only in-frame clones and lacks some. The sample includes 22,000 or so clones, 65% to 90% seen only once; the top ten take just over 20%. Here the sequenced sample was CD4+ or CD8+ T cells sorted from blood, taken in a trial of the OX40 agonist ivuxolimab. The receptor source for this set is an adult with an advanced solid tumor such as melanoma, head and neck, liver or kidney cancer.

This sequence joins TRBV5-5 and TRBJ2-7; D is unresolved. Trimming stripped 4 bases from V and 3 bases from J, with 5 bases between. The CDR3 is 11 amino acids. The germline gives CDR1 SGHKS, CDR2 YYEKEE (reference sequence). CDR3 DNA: TGTGCCAGCAGCGAGCGCTACGAGCAGTACTTC. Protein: CASSERYEQYF.

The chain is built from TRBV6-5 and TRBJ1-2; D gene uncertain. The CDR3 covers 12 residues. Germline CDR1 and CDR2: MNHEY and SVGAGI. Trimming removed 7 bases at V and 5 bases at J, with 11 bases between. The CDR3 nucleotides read TGTGCCAGCAACCACCGAAGTTATGGCTACACCTTC. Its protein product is CASNHRSYGYTF.

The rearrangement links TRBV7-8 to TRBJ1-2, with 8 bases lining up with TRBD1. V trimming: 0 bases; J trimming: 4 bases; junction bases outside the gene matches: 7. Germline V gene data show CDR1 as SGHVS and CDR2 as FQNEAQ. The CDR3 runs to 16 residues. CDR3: CASSLAARTGIYGYTF. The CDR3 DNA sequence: TGTGCCAGCAGCTTAGCGGCGAGGACAGGGATCTATGGCTACACCTTC.

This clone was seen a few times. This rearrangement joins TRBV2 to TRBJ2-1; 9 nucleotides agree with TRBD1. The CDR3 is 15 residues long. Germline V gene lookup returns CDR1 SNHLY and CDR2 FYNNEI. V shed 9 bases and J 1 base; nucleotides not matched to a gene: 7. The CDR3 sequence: CASHGQGRSYNEQFF. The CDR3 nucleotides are TGTGCCAGTCACGGACAGGGGAGGTCCTACAATGAGCAGTTCTTC.

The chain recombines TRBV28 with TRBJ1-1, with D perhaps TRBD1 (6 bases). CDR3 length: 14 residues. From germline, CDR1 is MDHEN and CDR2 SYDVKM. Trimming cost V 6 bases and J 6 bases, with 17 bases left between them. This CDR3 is CASSTSQGWPEAFF. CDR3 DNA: TGTGCCAGCAGCACCAGTCAGGGGTGGCCTGAAGCTTTCTTT.

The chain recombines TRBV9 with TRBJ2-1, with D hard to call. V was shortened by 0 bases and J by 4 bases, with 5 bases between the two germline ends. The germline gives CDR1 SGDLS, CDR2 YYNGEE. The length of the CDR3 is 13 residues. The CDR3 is CASSVDGYNEQFF. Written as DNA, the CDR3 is TGTGCCAGCAGCGTAGACGGTTACAATGAGCAGTTCTTC.

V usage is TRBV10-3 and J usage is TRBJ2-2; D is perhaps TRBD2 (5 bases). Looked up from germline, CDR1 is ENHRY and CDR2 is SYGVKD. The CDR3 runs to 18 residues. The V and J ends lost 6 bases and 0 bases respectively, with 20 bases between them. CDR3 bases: TGTGCCATCAGCGTCGTAAGTGAGGGTCTAGCGAACACCGGGGAGCTGTTTTTT. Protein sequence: CAISVVSEGLANTGELFF.

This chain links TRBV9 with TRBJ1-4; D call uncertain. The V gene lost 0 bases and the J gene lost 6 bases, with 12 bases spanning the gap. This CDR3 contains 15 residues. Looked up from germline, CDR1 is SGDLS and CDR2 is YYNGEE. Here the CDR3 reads CASSVVGRPDEKLFF. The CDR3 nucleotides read TGTGCCAGCAGCGTAGTGGGCCGGCCGGATGAAAAACTGTTTTTT.

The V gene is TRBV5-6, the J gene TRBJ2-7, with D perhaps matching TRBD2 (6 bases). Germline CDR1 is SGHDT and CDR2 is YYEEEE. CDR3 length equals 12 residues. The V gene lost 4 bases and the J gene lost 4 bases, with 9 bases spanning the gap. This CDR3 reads CASSPGTYEQYF. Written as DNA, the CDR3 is TGTGCCAGCAGCCCGGGGACTTACGAGCAGTACTTC. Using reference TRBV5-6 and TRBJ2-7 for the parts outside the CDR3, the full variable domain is DAGVTQSPTHLIKTRGQQVTLRCSPKSGHDTVSWYQQALGQGPQFIFQYYEEEERQRGNFPDRFSGHQFPNYSSELNVNALLLGDSALYLCASSPGTYEQYFGPGTRLTVT.

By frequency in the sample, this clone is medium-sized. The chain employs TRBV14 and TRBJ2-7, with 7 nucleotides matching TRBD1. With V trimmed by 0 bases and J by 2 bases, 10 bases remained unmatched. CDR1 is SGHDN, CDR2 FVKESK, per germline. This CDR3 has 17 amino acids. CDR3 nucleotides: TGTGCCAGCAGCCAAGATCGTCAGTCAGGGGGAACCTACGAGCAGTACTTC. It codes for CASSQDRQSGGTYEQYF.

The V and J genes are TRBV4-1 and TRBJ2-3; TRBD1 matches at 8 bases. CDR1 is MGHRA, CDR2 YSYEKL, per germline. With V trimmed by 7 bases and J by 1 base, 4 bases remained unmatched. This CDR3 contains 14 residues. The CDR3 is CASTSGQGTDTQYF. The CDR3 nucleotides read TGCGCCAGCACATCGGGACAGGGCACAGATACGCAGTATTTT.

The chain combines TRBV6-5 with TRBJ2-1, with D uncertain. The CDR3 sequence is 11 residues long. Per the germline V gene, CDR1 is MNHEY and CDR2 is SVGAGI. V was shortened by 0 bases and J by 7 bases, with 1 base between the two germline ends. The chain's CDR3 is CASSYSNEQFF. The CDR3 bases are TGTGCCAGCAGTTACTCAAATGAGCAGTTCTTC.

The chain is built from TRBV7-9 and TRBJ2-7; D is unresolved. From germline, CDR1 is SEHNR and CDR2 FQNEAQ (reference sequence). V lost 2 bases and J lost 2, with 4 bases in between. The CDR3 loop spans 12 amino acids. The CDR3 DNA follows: TGTGCCAGCAGCTTACAAGCCTACGAGCAGTACTTC. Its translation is CASSLQAYEQYF.

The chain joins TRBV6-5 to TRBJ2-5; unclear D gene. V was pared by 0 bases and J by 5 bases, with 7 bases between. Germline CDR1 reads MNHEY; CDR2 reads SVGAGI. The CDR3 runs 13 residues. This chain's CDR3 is CASSYSFLETQYF. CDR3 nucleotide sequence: TGTGCCAGCAGTTACTCGTTCCTGGAGACCCAGTACTTC.

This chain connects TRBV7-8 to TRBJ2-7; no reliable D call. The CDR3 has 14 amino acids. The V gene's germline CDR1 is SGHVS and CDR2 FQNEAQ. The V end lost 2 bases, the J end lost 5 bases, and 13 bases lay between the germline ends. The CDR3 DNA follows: TGTGCCAGCAGCTTATGGGATGAAGGCGACGAGCAGTACTTC. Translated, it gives CASSLWDEGDEQYF.

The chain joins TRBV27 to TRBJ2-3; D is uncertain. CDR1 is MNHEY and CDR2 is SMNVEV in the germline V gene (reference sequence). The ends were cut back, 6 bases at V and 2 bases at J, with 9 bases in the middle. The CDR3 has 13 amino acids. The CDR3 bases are TGTGCCAGCAGATGGTCGTTCACAGATACGCAGTATTTT. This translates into CASRWSFTDTQYF.

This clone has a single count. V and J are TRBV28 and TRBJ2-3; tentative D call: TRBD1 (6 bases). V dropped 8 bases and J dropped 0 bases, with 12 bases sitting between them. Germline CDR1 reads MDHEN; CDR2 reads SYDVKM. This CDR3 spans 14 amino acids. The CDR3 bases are TGTGCCAGCGAGCCCGGACAGAGCACAGATACGCAGTATTTT. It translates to CASEPGQSTDTQYF.

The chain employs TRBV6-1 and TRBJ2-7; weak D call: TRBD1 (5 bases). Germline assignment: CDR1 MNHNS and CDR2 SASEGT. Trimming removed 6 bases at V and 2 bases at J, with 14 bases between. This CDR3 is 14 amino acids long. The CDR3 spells CASSFGHEAYEQYF. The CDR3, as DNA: TGTGCCAGCAGCTTCGGACACGAAGCCTACGAGCAGTACTTC.

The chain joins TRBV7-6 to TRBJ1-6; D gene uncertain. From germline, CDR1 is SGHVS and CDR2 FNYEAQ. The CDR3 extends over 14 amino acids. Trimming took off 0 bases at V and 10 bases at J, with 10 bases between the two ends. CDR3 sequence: CASSLAGPRSPLHF. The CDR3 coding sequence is TGTGCCAGCAGCTTAGCCGGGCCGAGGTCACCCCTCCACTTT.

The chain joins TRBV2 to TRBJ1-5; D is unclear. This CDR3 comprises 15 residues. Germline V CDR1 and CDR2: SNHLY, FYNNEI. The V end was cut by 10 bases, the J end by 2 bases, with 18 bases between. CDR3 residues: CANRRFRLGNQPQHF. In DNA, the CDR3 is TGTGCCAATAGACGGTTCCGCTTGGGCAATCAGCCCCAGCATTTT.